Below, one T cell receptor beta chain is given with its context. There are many counts of this clonotype. The antigen this receptor binds is unknown. Base qualities were left out, and no much larger clone turns up one base away. Including cysteine and phenylalanine, the CDR3 has 14 amino acids. Only the CDR3 part of the read is kept: 42 bases, read in frame from the first base. In the germline V gene, CDR1 corresponds to SQVTM and CDR2 to ANQGSEA. The V end loses 5 bases and the J end loses 0 bases, and a stretch of 14 bases separates them. The sample originates from a study of T-cell reconstitution after alpha-beta-depleted transplantation in children (dated by TCRdb to the mid-2010s). About the investigation overall: Using TCR repertoire profiling, the study followed T-cell immune reconstitution in a quantitative way in children after TCRalphabeta/CD19-depleted allogeneic hematopoietic cell transplantation.

Preparation of the library involved PCR. The listed sequencing device is Illumina HiSeq 2500. TCR libraries were prepared with molecular barcoding, using unique molecular identifiers to normalize TCRbeta repertoire quantification. Clones were called with MiXCR by TCRdb after fastp trimmed the public reads at Q25, and only in-frame beta chains were retained. Rows with one shared CDR3 protein collapse into an entry with the most common genes and DNA. Counted in this sample were around 680,000 distinct CDR3 sequences; approximately 17% of them appeared once. Approximately 1% of the sample is held by the ten biggest clonotypes.

Source: PBMCs from the stem cell graft donor, taken from the stem cell graft. This TCR was sampled from a human donor who donated a stem cell graft to a child with acute myeloid leukemia. The rearranged chain carries TRBV29-1 and TRBJ2-7; the D gene identity is not certain. The CDR3 protein: CSVHGGRSSYEQYF. Here is the DNA: TGCAGCGTTCATGGCGGTCGAAGCTCCTACGAGCAGTACTTC.